The rows below give T cell receptor beta chains drawn from one sample of a study of cytomegalovirus exposure and HLA in healthy donors. TCRdb's table, derived via immunoSEQ multiplex PCR, lists solely in-frame clones and lacks some. The sample lists about 120,000 clones, roughly 75% occurring once. Sequencing input: PBMCs. These receptors originate from a woman between 45 and 65 years old in good health and CMV-seronegative. The CDR3 runs from the conserved cysteine through the conserved F or W. A D gene is named only where the DNA matches it firmly. Part of the rows lack a size; the others show once, few, many or a class for expanded clones.

cdr3_nt: TGTGCCAGCAGTTCTCTACTAGCGGGAAGAGAGCAGTACTTC
cdr3_aa: CASSSLLAGREQYF
clone_size: NA
j_call: TRBJ2-7
d_call: TRBD2
v_call: TRBV27

cdr3_nt: TGTGCCTGGAGTAAACAGGGGGGCACTGAAGCTTTCTTT
cdr3_aa: CAWSKQGGTEAFF
clone_size: NA
j_call: TRBJ1-1
d_call: TRBD1
v_call: TRBV30

cdr3_nt: TGTGCCAGCACAGGGACTAGCGGGAGTCCCTCCTACAATGAGCAGTTCTTC
cdr3_aa: CASTGTSGSPSYNEQFF
clone_size: NA
j_call: TRBJ2-1
d_call: TRBD2
v_call: TRBV25-1

cdr3_nt: TGTGCCAGCAGCCCATCGTCGACTAGCGGAGGGACCCAGTACTTC
cdr3_aa: CASSPSSTSGGTQYF
clone_size: NA
j_call: TRBJ2-5
d_call: TRBD2
v_call: TRBV5-4

cdr3_nt: TGTGCCAGCATGGGCGGGATCAGCACAGATACGCAGTATTTT
cdr3_aa: CASMGGISTDTQYF
clone_size: medium-sized
j_call: TRBJ2-3
d_call: NA
v_call: TRBV25-1

cdr3_nt: TGTGCCAGCAGTGAAGAACGGGACAGTAACACAGATACGCAGTATTTT
cdr3_aa: CASSEERDSNTDTQYF
clone_size: NA
j_call: TRBJ2-3
d_call: TRBD1
v_call: TRBV6-4

cdr3_nt: TGCGCCAGCAGCCGAGGAAGCGGGGAGGACACTGAAGCTTTCTTT
cdr3_aa: CASSRGSGEDTEAFF
clone_size: few
j_call: TRBJ1-1
d_call: NA
v_call: TRBV4-1

cdr3_nt: TGTGCCAGCAGCCCTCGGACAGGGGAAATCTGGTACGAGCAGTACTTC
cdr3_aa: CASSPRTGEIWYEQYF
clone_size: NA
j_call: TRBJ2-7
d_call: TRBD1
v_call: TRBV9

cdr3_nt: TGTGCCACCAGCAGAGATCAGGGAGGGTCGGACCAGTTCTTC
cdr3_aa: CATSRDQGGSDQFF
clone_size: NA
j_call: TRBJ2-1
d_call: TRBD2
v_call: TRBV15

cdr3_nt: TGTTCCAGCAGCTTAGACTCCCGAGGAACGGCGTATGGCTACACCTTC
cdr3_aa: CSSSLDSRGTAYGYTF
clone_size: once
j_call: TRBJ1-2
d_call: NA
v_call: TRBV7-9

cdr3_nt: TGTGCCATCAAAGCACACACTTGGCCTAGCGGGAAAAGAGGCTACAATGAGCAGTTCTTC
cdr3_aa: CAIKAHTWPSGKRGYNEQFF
clone_size: NA
j_call: TRBJ2-1
d_call: TRBD2
v_call: TRBV10-3

cdr3_nt: TGTGCCAGCTTGGGGCTGGTTAATGAAAAACTGTTTTTT
cdr3_aa: CASLGLVNEKLFF
clone_size: few
j_call: TRBJ1-4
d_call: NA
v_call: TRBV6-1

cdr3_nt: TGTGCCAGCAGTTTGAGTCTGCAGGGCCCCCGTCAGTACTTC
cdr3_aa: CASSLSLQGPRQYF
clone_size: NA
j_call: TRBJ2-5
d_call: NA
v_call: TRBV27

cdr3_nt: TGTGCCACCAGGAGGCCACTTCTTGAAGATACGCAGTATTTT
cdr3_aa: CATRRPLLEDTQYF
clone_size: NA
j_call: TRBJ2-3
d_call: NA
v_call: TRBV15

cdr3_nt: TGTGCCAGCAGCCAAAGGTTAGCGGGAGGGCCAGGTGAGCAGTTCTTC
cdr3_aa: CASSQRLAGGPGEQFF
clone_size: NA
j_call: TRBJ2-1
d_call: TRBD2
v_call: TRBV14

cdr3_nt: TGTGCCAGCTCGTTGGGGACTGATCCCTACGAGCAGTACTTC
cdr3_aa: CASSLGTDPYEQYF
clone_size: NA
j_call: TRBJ2-7
d_call: NA
v_call: TRBV11-2

cdr3_nt: TGTGCCAGCTCCCCAGCGGGACAGGCCCAATTGTATTATTACAATGAGCAGTTCTTC
cdr3_aa: CASSPAGQAQLYYYNEQFF
clone_size: NA
j_call: TRBJ2-1
d_call: NA
v_call: TRBV18

cdr3_nt: TGTGCCAGCAGCGCAGGACTAGCGGGAGATCATCAGTACTTC
cdr3_aa: CASSAGLAGDHQYF
clone_size: few
j_call: TRBJ2-7
d_call: TRBD2
v_call: TRBV11-3

cdr3_nt: TGCAGCGTTGAAAGACATTCAGGGGGAAGTCTTGATGAGCAGTTCTTC
cdr3_aa: CSVERHSGGSLDEQFF
clone_size: NA
j_call: TRBJ2-1
d_call: TRBD1
v_call: TRBV29-1

cdr3_nt: TGTGCCAGCTCACCAAGGCAGGGACTGGTAACTGAAGCTTTCTTT
cdr3_aa: CASSPRQGLVTEAFF
clone_size: NA
j_call: TRBJ1-1
d_call: NA
v_call: TRBV18

cdr3_nt: TGTGCCAGCAGCGTAGACGTAGGACTAGATAACACAGATACGCAGTATTTT
cdr3_aa: CASSVDVGLDNTDTQYF
clone_size: NA
j_call: TRBJ2-3
d_call: TRBD2
v_call: TRBV9

cdr3_nt: TGCGCCAGCAGTGAGACTAGCGGAACCTACGAGCAGTACTTC
cdr3_aa: CASSETSGTYEQYF
clone_size: NA
j_call: TRBJ2-7
d_call: TRBD2
v_call: TRBV10-2

cdr3_nt: TGTGCCAGCTCACCTCAGGGACAGGGCCACGAGCAGTACTTC
cdr3_aa: CASSPQGQGHEQYF
clone_size: NA
j_call: TRBJ2-7
d_call: TRBD1
v_call: TRBV18

cdr3_nt: TGTGCCAGCAGCCCTCGGGCAGGGTGGGAGCAGTACTTC
cdr3_aa: CASSPRAGWEQYF
clone_size: NA
j_call: TRBJ2-7
d_call: NA
v_call: TRBV13

cdr3_nt: TGTGCCAGCAGCTTGGAGACAGGGGCAACTAATGAAAAACTGTTTTTT
cdr3_aa: CASSLETGATNEKLFF
clone_size: NA
j_call: TRBJ1-4
d_call: TRBD1
v_call: TRBV5-6

cdr3_nt: TGTGCCAGCAGCTTAGCTTTCGGGGAGACCCAGTACTTC
cdr3_aa: CASSLAFGETQYF
clone_size: NA
j_call: TRBJ2-5
d_call: NA
v_call: TRBV7-9

cdr3_nt: TGTGCCAGCAGTTTACCGGGACTTAACACTGAAGCTTTCTTT
cdr3_aa: CASSLPGLNTEAFF
clone_size: NA
j_call: TRBJ1-1
d_call: NA
v_call: TRBV27

cdr3_nt: TGTGCCAGCAGTCCAAGGACTAGCGGGAGTTCTTATGAGCAGTTCTTC
cdr3_aa: CASSPRTSGSSYEQFF
clone_size: NA
j_call: TRBJ2-1
d_call: TRBD2
v_call: TRBV11-2

cdr3_nt: TGTGCCAGCAGCCGTCTAGCGGGGCTCACAGATACGCAGTATTTT
cdr3_aa: CASSRLAGLTDTQYF
clone_size: once
j_call: TRBJ2-3
d_call: TRBD2
v_call: TRBV27

cdr3_nt: TGTGCCAGCAGTCTTGAAAGGGGCAATGAAGCTTTCTTT
cdr3_aa: CASSLERGNEAFF
clone_size: NA
j_call: TRBJ1-1
d_call: NA
v_call: TRBV6-1

cdr3_nt: TGTGCCAGCAGTGTTGTCCCGAGGGATGGCTACACCTTC
cdr3_aa: CASSVVPRDGYTF
clone_size: NA
j_call: TRBJ1-2
d_call: NA
v_call: TRBV2

cdr3_nt: TGTGCCAGCGTCCTTCTCAATGAGCAGTTCTTC
cdr3_aa: CASVLLNEQFF
clone_size: NA
j_call: TRBJ2-1
d_call: NA
v_call: TRBV5-4

cdr3_nt: TGTGCCAGCAGCCTCAAGCGGGAGCTCACCGGGGAGCTGTTTTTT
cdr3_aa: CASSLKRELTGELFF
clone_size: few
j_call: TRBJ2-2
d_call: TRBD2
v_call: TRBV9

cdr3_nt: TGTGCCAGCAGCTACAGGGGGGGCACCCTCCAAGAGACCCAGTACTTC
cdr3_aa: CASSYRGGTLQETQYF
clone_size: few
j_call: TRBJ2-5
d_call: NA
v_call: TRBV21-1

cdr3_nt: TGTGCCATCAGCCTGGACAGGCTCTATGGCTACACCTTC
cdr3_aa: CAISLDRLYGYTF
clone_size: NA
j_call: TRBJ1-2
d_call: TRBD1
v_call: TRBV10-3

cdr3_nt: TGTTCCAGCAGCCCCCGGGGGGGCACAGATACGCAGTATTTT
cdr3_aa: CSSSPRGGTDTQYF
clone_size: NA
j_call: TRBJ2-3
d_call: TRBD2
v_call: TRBV7-9

cdr3_nt: TGTGCCAGCAGTTTATACAGGGGGGGGATGAGGAATGAGCAGTTCTTC
cdr3_aa: CASSLYRGGMRNEQFF
clone_size: NA
j_call: TRBJ2-1
d_call: NA
v_call: TRBV28

cdr3_nt: TGTGCCAGCAGCTTAGGAACTAGCGGGAGGCCCCCCGGGGAGCTGTTTTTT
cdr3_aa: CASSLGTSGRPPGELFF
clone_size: NA
j_call: TRBJ2-2
d_call: TRBD2
v_call: TRBV7-9

cdr3_nt: TGTGCCTGGAGTGTAAAAAGGCAGGGGCGAAACACCATATATTTT
cdr3_aa: CAWSVKRQGRNTIYF
clone_size: NA
j_call: TRBJ1-3
d_call: NA
v_call: TRBV30

cdr3_nt: TGTGCCAGTAGTGCGACAGGGTTTTCTATTGAGCAGTTCTTC
cdr3_aa: CASSATGFSIEQFF
clone_size: NA
j_call: TRBJ2-1
d_call: TRBD1
v_call: TRBV19

cdr3_nt: TGTGCCAGCAGTTTTCGGAAGACAAATCAGCCCCAGCATTTT
cdr3_aa: CASSFRKTNQPQHF
clone_size: NA
j_call: TRBJ1-5
d_call: NA
v_call: TRBV28

cdr3_nt: TGCGCCAGCAGCGTACAGGGTTACGAGCAGTACTTC
cdr3_aa: CASSVQGYEQYF
clone_size: NA
j_call: TRBJ2-7
d_call: NA
v_call: TRBV5-1

cdr3_nt: TGTGCCAGCAGCCAAGAAGGGGGTGTGGCCCTAGATACGCAGTATTTT
cdr3_aa: CASSQEGGVALDTQYF
clone_size: NA
j_call: TRBJ2-3
d_call: NA
v_call: TRBV4-2

cdr3_nt: TGTGCCAGCAGCGTAGCCTCGTCTGGAAACACCATATATTTT
cdr3_aa: CASSVASSGNTIYF
clone_size: NA
j_call: TRBJ1-3
d_call: NA
v_call: TRBV9

cdr3_nt: TGTGCCAGCAGCGAAAGCTATGGAGGGAACCCGGCACCCCTCCACTTT
cdr3_aa: CASSESYGGNPAPLHF
clone_size: NA
j_call: TRBJ1-6
d_call: NA
v_call: TRBV9

cdr3_nt: TGTGCCAGCAACGTAGACGGACTAGCCAGGAGCGAGCAGTACTTC
cdr3_aa: CASNVDGLARSEQYF
clone_size: NA
j_call: TRBJ2-7
d_call: TRBD2
v_call: TRBV9

cdr3_nt: TGTGCCAGCAGTTTAGGGGGGACGGGAAACACCATATATTTT
cdr3_aa: CASSLGGTGNTIYF
clone_size: few
j_call: TRBJ1-3
d_call: NA
v_call: TRBV28

cdr3_nt: TGTTCCAGCAGCCTCGGAGGTGGTGGAAACACCATATATTTT
cdr3_aa: CSSSLGGGGNTIYF
clone_size: few
j_call: TRBJ1-3
d_call: NA
v_call: TRBV7-9

cdr3_nt: TGCGCCAGCAGCTCTGTATGGGACAGGGGCTCGGTCGAGCAGTACTTC
cdr3_aa: CASSSVWDRGSVEQYF
clone_size: NA
j_call: TRBJ2-7
d_call: TRBD1
v_call: TRBV5-1

cdr3_nt: TGTGCCAGCAGCTCCGGGACAAAACCCTACGAGCAGTACTTC
cdr3_aa: CASSSGTKPYEQYF
clone_size: NA
j_call: TRBJ2-7
d_call: NA
v_call: TRBV7-2

cdr3_nt: TGTGCCAGTAGTATAGATGACGGAGCGGGAGTCACCGGGGAGCTGTTTTTT
cdr3_aa: CASSIDDGAGVTGELFF
clone_size: NA
j_call: TRBJ2-2
d_call: TRBD2
v_call: TRBV19

cdr3_nt: TGTGCCAGCAGTTTTAGATTGGGGAGTGAAAAACTGTTTTTT
cdr3_aa: CASSFRLGSEKLFF
clone_size: NA
j_call: TRBJ1-4
d_call: NA
v_call: TRBV28

cdr3_nt: TGTGCCAGCAGTCTGGACAGGGTAGACAATGAGCAGTTCTTC
cdr3_aa: CASSLDRVDNEQFF
clone_size: NA
j_call: TRBJ2-1
d_call: TRBD1
v_call: TRBV27

cdr3_nt: TGCAGCGTTGGGGACATTGCCTACGAGCAGTACTTC
cdr3_aa: CSVGDIAYEQYF
clone_size: NA
j_call: TRBJ2-7
d_call: NA
v_call: TRBV29-1

cdr3_nt: TGTGCCAGCAGCTTAAACCCCCCGGAGGGGCAGTACTTC
cdr3_aa: CASSLNPPEGQYF
clone_size: NA
j_call: TRBJ2-4
d_call: NA
v_call: TRBV7-9

cdr3_nt: TGTGCCAGCAGCTCCGGACAGGGTAGCTCGGGGGAGCAGTACTTC
cdr3_aa: CASSSGQGSSGEQYF
clone_size: NA
j_call: TRBJ2-7
d_call: TRBD1
v_call: TRBV5-4

cdr3_nt: TGTGCCTGGAGTCGGGGGTCTCACGAGCAGTACTTC
cdr3_aa: CAWSRGSHEQYF
clone_size: NA
j_call: TRBJ2-7
d_call: NA
v_call: TRBV30

cdr3_nt: TGTGCCAGCAGTGGGACTAGCGCCTACGAGCAGTACTTC
cdr3_aa: CASSGTSAYEQYF
clone_size: NA
j_call: TRBJ2-7
d_call: TRBD2
v_call: TRBV4-2

cdr3_nt: TGTGCCAGCAGCAAACGGGGCAGGGGGAACACCCAGGAGCAGTTCTTC
cdr3_aa: CASSKRGRGNTQEQFF
clone_size: NA
j_call: TRBJ2-1
d_call: NA
v_call: TRBV21-1

cdr3_nt: TGCGCCAGCAGCCAAGATCACCCGACAGACTACAATGAGCAGTTCTTC
cdr3_aa: CASSQDHPTDYNEQFF
clone_size: NA
j_call: TRBJ2-1
d_call: NA
v_call: TRBV4-3